This T cell receptor (beta chain) was sequenced for a study of long-term antiretroviral therapy in people with HIV. A remark on this clone: The antigen is not known.

At survey level, the immunoSEQ assay was run in its v3.0 version. The method was immunoSEQ multiplex PCR; TCRdb's version includes in-frame clones alone and lacks a portion of them. The sample has around 20,000 clones; around three quarters are singletons. Points from the study as a whole: Unavailable data included ART adherence, viral resistance and therapy changes (switches in treatment). The clones with expansion before ART were dominant in the repertoire at all time points. Whereas controls had wider CDR3 length ranges, HIV repertoires had narrower ones.

Going into DNA extraction, samples held roughly 0.95-11 million cryopreserved PBMC. The germline CDR1 and CDR2 sequences are GTSNPN and SVGIG (reference sequence). The V end lost 4 bases, the J end lost 0 bases, and 9 bases lay between the germline ends. The CDR3 covers 13 residues. This chain connects TRBV30 to TRBJ1-1; tentative D call: TRBD1 (6 bases). The sample consisted of unsorted PBMCs, taken 2.9 years after starting antiretroviral therapy. The TCR originated in a woman younger than 45 with HIV. CDR3 nucleotides: TGTGCCTGGACTCAGGGGCTGAACACTGAAGCTTTCTTT. Translation gives CAWTQGLNTEAFF.